This T cell receptor beta chain was captured by sequencing in a study of CD8+ T cells in alopecia areata. The overall study: The tofacitinib course ran for 6 to 18 months and was followed by 6 months off drug.

The CDR3 is 15 residues long. J was trimmed by 5 bases and V by 0 bases; bases with no gene match: 5. CDR1 and CDR2 (germline): SQVTM, ANQGSEA. Specified treatment: oral pan-JAK inhibitor, 5-10 mg twice daily. Researchers took lesional scalp punch biopsies and peripheral blood from people who were alopecia areata patients. Sorted out of PBMCs were CD4+ T cells and CD8+ T cells. Findings and caveats of the study: Tofacitinib did not eliminate many expanded lesional clones from scalp or blood.

This clone was seen a few times. The antigen is not known. Extracted RNA was reverse transcribed into cDNA, the sequencing template. Sequencing used immunoSEQ multiplex PCR; TCRdb keeps in-frame clones, though not all of them. This table has fewer than 250,000 clones, about three fifths appearing once. The sample here was CD4+ T cells sorted from blood, taken around week 49, from a patient treated with tofacitinib. The V gene is TRBV29-1, the J gene TRBJ2-5; TRBD1 matches 11 bases. The source of this sequence is a human donor with alopecia areata. CDR3 DNA: TGCAGCGTTGAAGATCCCTGGACAGGGGGCGAGACCCAGTACTTC. As protein: CSVEDPWTGGETQYF.